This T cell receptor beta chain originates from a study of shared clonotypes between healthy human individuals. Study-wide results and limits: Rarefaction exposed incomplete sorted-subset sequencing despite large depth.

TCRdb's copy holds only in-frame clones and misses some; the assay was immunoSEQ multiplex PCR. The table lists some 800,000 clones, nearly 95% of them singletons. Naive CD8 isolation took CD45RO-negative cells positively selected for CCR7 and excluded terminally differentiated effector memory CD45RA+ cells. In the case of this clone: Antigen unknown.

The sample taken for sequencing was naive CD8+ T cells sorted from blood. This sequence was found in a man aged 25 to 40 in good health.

The CDR3 loop reads CASSFPFGANTQYF. CDR3 coding DNA: TGTGCCAGCAGTTTCCCCTTCGGAGCTAATACGCAGTATTTT. This rearrangement joins TRBV28 to TRBJ2-3; D gene unclear. The CDR3 sequence is 14 residues long. V was pared by 3 bases and J by 7 bases, with 14 bases between. Germline loops: CDR1 MDHEN, CDR2 SYDVKM.